This T cell receptor beta chain was observed in a study of control samples from healthy donors and cancer patients. Sequencing was performed with immunoSEQ multiplex PCR; in TCRdb, only in-frame clones are kept and a portion is missing. The profile covers around 150,000 clones, with about 89% appearing a single time and around 4.7% taken by the ten largest. CDR1 LGHDT and CDR2 YNNKEL come from the germline V gene (reference sequence). The V segment lost 4 bases and the J segment 0 bases; nucleotides outside the gene matches: 3. This CDR3 contains 14 residues. This clonotype was sampled from a man younger than 40 in good health. V is TRBV3-1 (or the pseudogene TRBV3-2) and J is TRBJ2-7, with 7 bases matching TRBD1. Source material: blood. CDR3 amino acids: CASSRRDSSYEQYF. CDR3 sequence (DNA): TGTGCCAGCAGCCGCCGGGACAGCTCCTACGAGCAGTACTTC.